This entry describes one T cell receptor (beta chain). Its recognized antigen is unknown. Base qualities are not recorded, but no much larger clone differs from it by a single base. The cohort consisted of 650 to 700 healthy bone marrow donors. Cohort members were all nominally healthy when sampled, although unrecorded immune exposures were likely present. The donor was CMV seropositive and belonged to the group of 250 to 300 seropositive cohort members. Each donor provided a peripheral blood sample, and peripheral blood mononuclear cells were used for TCR beta sequencing. The Qiagen DNeasy Blood Extraction Kit was used to extract genomic DNA from the blood cell samples. These data belong to a study of cytomegalovirus exposure and HLA in healthy donors (dated by TCRdb to 2016 to 2017). Study-wide context: An earlier analysis of roughly 500 of the donors reported 250 to 300 Gb of sequence data and around 120 million unique TCR beta sequences from about 200 million T cells. Every repertoire in the discovery cohort had been generated on one and the same sequencing platform. In a later analysis, previously published TCR beta repertoires from 670 or so donors were re-analyzed and high-resolution HLA genotyping was added so that TCR occurrence patterns could be studied. Class I and class II HLA loci were covered by the typing at four-digit resolution. The study aimed to test whether signatures of past pathogen exposure could be identified by cataloging public T cell receptors. A later genetic analysis took genome-wide SNP genotypes for about 55% of the 666 donors and used that subset as a discovery cohort. Of the 350 to 400 genotyped donors, around 81% fell in the genetic ancestry cluster associated with self-reported Caucasian donors. To predict cytomegalovirus infection status, the study brought together high-throughput TCR immunosequencing, statistical association of individual TCRs with disease status, and machine learning. To decide whether each TCR beta V gene segment behaved as functional or pseudogenic, an earlier analysis of approximately 600 of the donors relied on high-throughput TCR beta sequencing. Donor age, sex, ethnicity and CMV serostatus were compiled together with the repertoire data. Because of strong linkage in the cohort, a few DR-DQ haplotypes were treated as single units for association and clustering. Typing coverage differed by locus: A, B, C, DRB1 and DQB1 were typed in roughly 620-630 donors, DQA1 in around 500, DPA1 in around 580, and DPB1 in 450 to 490. Along with the roughly 670-subject first cohort, a separate validation cohort of more than 90 different subjects was used. Rather than using new phenotypic data, the later analysis identified candidate immune exposures from TCR beta sequences and from how often those sequences occurred across donors. Using immunosequencing, the study profiled T cell repertoires from about 620 subjects and related those repertoires to cytomegalovirus serostatus. Among almost 400 genotyped donors of the cohort, an average of around 240,000 unique TCR beta nucleotide sequences were sequenced per donor, roughly a sixth of them non-productive. An early release that covered about 600 HLA-typed donors contained approximately 300 gigabases of sequencing data and around 80 million unique TCR sequences. Beyond this particular receptor, the publication reports: Fewer than 20 rarely observed V segments, including chromosome 9 orphons, were excluded from the earlier analysis of several hundred of the donors because counts were too low. According to the authors, the approach could potentially be generalized to other disease states and immunological phenotypes. A further reported finding was that TCR beta sequences accurately predicted the HLA-A and HLA-B alleles for most subjects in the first cohort. Broadly in line with IMGT annotations, most TCR beta V segments showed up in productive rearrangements about 87% or about 30% of the time in an earlier analysis of approximately 640 of the donors. HLA typing was unavailable for some donors at each locus, so association tests used only the typed subset. Most TCR sequences were observed very rarely across donors, whereas some public TCRs were present in many individuals. A later analysis found that TCR association rates varied across HLA loci, with DRB1 alleles showing the most associated TCRs and HLA-C alleles the fewest. In this cohort, only TCR beta chains were sequenced, and detectable features were limited by the absence of alpha or paired-chain data. A group of highly shared sequence variants was considered likely to be a technical artifact of the sequencing pipeline. Linkage disequilibrium might explain the correlated functional status among segregating V segments, but an unknown experimental factor could not be ruled out. Roughly uniform sequencing depth across donors was assumed in presence/absence analyses, although this assumption may not hold. When HLA alleles, especially DR and DQ, strongly co-occurred, attributing TCR associations to individual alleles was difficult. CMV serostatus was the only immune exposure information available for the cohort. In a later genetic analysis, fewer N-insertions in productive TCRs were reported among donors in an Asian-associated ancestry cluster than the 666-donor mean. In a later genetic analysis, a missense DCLRE1C variant was associated with V-gene and J-gene trimming of TCR beta chains, and the association was replicated in an independent cohort. In the study, 150 to 200 TCR beta chains were listed as associated with cytomegalovirus. Several of the top co-occurrence clusters appeared to be linked to parvovirus B19, influenza, CMV and Epstein-Barr virus, according to a later analysis. Cytomegalovirus status was reported to be diagnosed by the classifier with high specificity and sensitivity in both the original and validation cohorts. A later analysis found that most CMV-associated TCR beta chains appeared HLA-restricted, with HLA associations seemingly driven largely by CMV exposure. Specific HLA alleles were associated with some 15,000 TCR beta sequences at a false discovery rate of 0.05 in a later analysis. Compared with equally common non-associated chains, HLA-associated TCR beta chains in a later analysis were more clonally expanded and had lower generation probabilities. In vitro tests confirmed that a few of the cytomegalovirus-associated TCR beta chains recognize cytomegalovirus antigens.

The library relied on the immunoSEQ multiplex PCR assay. A mixture of 60 forward primers for TCR Vbeta segments and 13 reverse primers for TCR Jbeta segments was used in the multiplex PCR. A multiplex PCR assay on genomic DNA amplified the CDR3 region of rearranged TCR beta genes. Amplified TCR beta libraries were sequenced as 87-base-pair reads on the Illumina HiSeq System. From the authors' description of their analysis: A later analysis counted about 80 million unique TCR beta chains across the 550 to 700 repertoires, and some 11 million of these chains were shared by at least two donors. A nearest-neighbor algorithm error-corrected the raw reads and collapsed the reads into unique sequences, merging closely related sequences to remove PCR and sequencing errors. To assign V, D and J gene segments, CDR3 sequences were aligned to IMGT reference sequences. For a sequence to be retained, at least a six-nucleotide match to both a V gene segment and a J gene segment was required. Rearrangements were classified as productive when the CDR3 lacked stop codons and remained in frame with V and J, and all other rearrangements were classified as non-productive. CDR3 was defined by IMGT convention, running from the second conserved V-encoded cysteine to the conserved J-encoded phenylalanine. In an earlier analysis of some 550 of the donors, sequences lacking an unambiguous match to a single V gene segment were excluded. In an earlier analysis of several hundred of the donors, V segments were called functional above 56.7% productive rearrangements and were called segregating when the between-donor standard deviation exceeded 5%. A statistical classification framework was built for diagnosing cytomegalovirus status from the catalog of TCR beta chain sequences. A later analysis assigned V and J genes by comparing TCR nucleotide sequences with IMGT/GENE-DB human TR gene sequences. The TCRdist pipeline was used in a later analysis to assign CDR3 sequences and most-parsimonious VDJ recombination scenarios. A later analysis defined each TCR beta chain by its CDR3 amino acid sequence plus V-gene family, and excluded reads lacking a unique V-gene family. To address suspected cross-contamination and a sequencing artifact, a later analysis removed 450 to 700 highly shared, low-generation-probability nucleotide sequences. For each public chain, a later analysis derived a clonal expansion index from normalized ranks of inferred template counts within each repertoire. A later analysis computed generation probabilities with a VDJ recombination model fitted to out-of-frame rearrangements, and checked the results against IGoR. In a later analysis, hypergeometric tests were used to score TCR-TCR, TCR-HLA and TCR-CMV co-occurrence, with a repertoire-size bias correction applied to TCR pairs. To estimate false discovery rates, a later analysis permuted the HLA or CMV assignments 20 times. In a later analysis, co-occurring TCRs were grouped using DBSCAN, and TCRdist sequence similarity was added for clustering within HLA-allele-positive subsets. Repertoires with fewer than 30,000 or more than 120,000 public chains, plus five repertoires with anomalous nucleotide sharing, were excluded from co-occurrence clustering. The table was pulled from immuneACCESS by TCRdb, which kept in-frame rearrangements only. Such tables lose some clones; where checked, under half of the loss comes from unresolved V genes, and the rest has no known cause. The V and J calls and clone size are taken from that table; D and trimming were inferred from the DNA. For this sample there are 150,000 to 200,000 clones; about 82% appear just once. The ten largest clones represent 1% of the sample.

The source is a woman between 45 and 65 years old in good health and CMV-seropositive. Sequenced material: PBMCs.

The CDR3 region reads CASSRWGQLQETQYF. At the DNA level, the sequence is TGCGCCAGCAGCCGGTGGGGACAGCTCCAAGAGACCCAGTACTTC. The sequence joins TRBV5-1 to TRBJ2-5; 7 central bases correspond to TRBD1. At the junction V is shortened by 4 bases and J by 1 base; bases outside the gene matches: 7. CDR1 and CDR2, looked up from the germline V gene, are SGHRS and YFSETQ. Counted from cysteine to phenylalanine, this CDR3 has 15 amino acids. CDR3 DNA is the only sequence kept; it has 45 bases, read in frame from the first base.